The clone carrying this T cell receptor beta chain was recorded many times. This specimen comes from a study of T cells in Graves' hyperthyroidism and ophthalmopathy. Study-wide context: It was at initial diagnosis, before any treatment, that peripheral blood was collected.

J gave up 4 bases and V 5 bases, and 4 bases lay outside the gene matches. The CDR3 consists of 14 residues. Germline V gives CDR1 SGHAT, CDR2 FQNNGV. TCR beta CDR3 region amplification was performed from RNA transcripts. HTBI primers drove first-round RT-PCR of the TCR CDR3. TCRdb analysed the multiplex PCR reads with MiXCR anew, one entry per CDR3 protein. The sample lists around 610,000 distinct CDR3 sequences; over 12% were seen once. The sequenced sample was blood. This receptor was obtained from a woman between 40 and 55 years old with Graves' ophthalmopathy. The chain uses TRBV11-2 and TRBJ2-7; 11 nucleotides agree with TRBD2. The CDR3 DNA sequence: TGTGCCAGCAGCCCCTCTAGCGGGAGGTACGAGCAGTACTTC. Translation gives CASSPSSGRYEQYF.